This TCR beta chain stems from a study of cytomegalovirus exposure and HLA in healthy donors. Study-wide points: A later analysis found that most CMV-associated TCR beta chains appeared HLA-restricted.

From germline, CDR1 is SGHDT and CDR2 YYEEEE. Trimming removed 0 bases at V and 3 bases at J, with 6 bases between. This CDR3 spans 14 amino acids. PCR amplification relied on 60 Vbeta primers (plus 13 Jbeta primers). In the original workflow: Later reanalysis found about 78 million unique TCR beta chains, around 10 million of them shared. The table came from immunoSEQ multiplex PCR; TCRdb's copy has only in-frame clones and leaves some out. V and J calls and clone size are as listed in that table; D and trimming were resolved from the DNA. Recorded for this sample: approximately 43,000 clones. Concerning this clone itself: Its matching antigen is unknown.

The chain couples TRBV5-6 to TRBJ1-4; TRBD1 might be the D (6 bases). This receptor was obtained from a woman aged 25 to 39 in good health and CMV-seronegative. The sequenced sample consisted of PBMCs. In DNA, the CDR3 is TGTGCCAGCAGCTTGGGGGGGCCTAATGAAAAACTGTTTTTT. It yields the protein CASSLGGPNEKLFF.